These T cell receptor beta chains were read from a single sample in a study of brain T cells in children with intractable seizures. TCRdb keeps only in-frame clones here, not all; method: immunoSEQ multiplex PCR. The sample consists of around 80,000 clones, 91% of them appearing once. Here the sequenced sample was peripheral blood, taken at surgery. Source of these receptors: a girl aged 2 to 10 with Rasmussen encephalitis and intractable seizures. CDR3s include the opening cysteine and the closing phenylalanine or tryptophan. Each record gives: V gene, D gene, J gene, clone size, CDR3 DNA, CDR3 protein. D genes are given only for firm matches. Clone sizes are given selectively: once, few, many, or a class where the clone is expanded.

v_call: TRBV18
d_call: .
j_call: TRBJ2-1
clone_size: .
cdr3_nt: TGTGCCAGCTCACCAGGGGGCGCGGCCTACAATGAGCAGTTCTTC
cdr3_aa: CASSPGGAAYNEQFF

v_call: TRBV7-9
d_call: .
j_call: TRBJ2-7
clone_size: .
cdr3_nt: TGTGCCAGCAGCTTAGTTGGGGGCCGCTACGAGCAGTACTTC
cdr3_aa: CASSLVGGRYEQYF

v_call: TRBV28
d_call: .
j_call: TRBJ1-1
clone_size: .
cdr3_nt: TGTGCCAGCGGGGGCCCTAGCACTGAAGCTTTCTTT
cdr3_aa: CASGGPSTEAFF

v_call: TRBV27
d_call: .
j_call: TRBJ1-1
clone_size: .
cdr3_nt: TGTGCCAGCAGTTTTCAGGCCTCCTACATGAACACTGAAGCTTTCTTT
cdr3_aa: CASSFQASYMNTEAFF

v_call: TRBV24-1
d_call: TRBD1
j_call: TRBJ1-2
clone_size: .
cdr3_nt: TGTGCCACCTATCCAGGGGGCGATTACTATGGCTACACCTTC
cdr3_aa: CATYPGGDYYGYTF

v_call: TRBV12-3/TRBV12-4
d_call: .
j_call: TRBJ2-7
clone_size: .
cdr3_nt: TGTGCCAGCAGTTTCAGACAGTACGAGCAGTACTTC
cdr3_aa: CASSFRQYEQYF

v_call: TRBV6-6
d_call: TRBD2
j_call: TRBJ2-7
clone_size: once
cdr3_nt: TGTGCCAGCAGTTACTTCGGACTAGCGGGAGTCGAGCAGTACTTC
cdr3_aa: CASSYFGLAGVEQYF

v_call: TRBV4-1
d_call: .
j_call: TRBJ1-4
clone_size: .
cdr3_nt: TGCGCCAGCAGCCAATCCCGACAGGTCGGAGAGGAAAAACTGTTTTTT
cdr3_aa: CASSQSRQVGEEKLFF

v_call: TRBV20-1
d_call: .
j_call: TRBJ2-7
clone_size: .
cdr3_nt: TGCAGTGCTAGTTCCAGGAGCACCTACGAGCAGTACTTC
cdr3_aa: CSASSRSTYEQYF

v_call: TRBV19
d_call: .
j_call: TRBJ1-6
clone_size: .
cdr3_nt: TGTGCCAGTAGTACTGCTTTCCGGACGGGTAATTCACCCCTCCACTTT
cdr3_aa: CASSTAFRTGNSPLHF

v_call: TRBV6-6
d_call: TRBD1
j_call: TRBJ1-6
clone_size: .
cdr3_nt: TGTGCCAGCAGTATGGGACAGGGACATACACCCCTCCACTTT
cdr3_aa: CASSMGQGHTPLHF

v_call: TRBV19
d_call: TRBD2
j_call: TRBJ2-1
clone_size: once
cdr3_nt: TGTGCCAGTAGTAGCGGGGGGGCGGGATTCTTC
cdr3_aa: CASSSGGAGFF

v_call: TRBV24-1
d_call: TRBD2
j_call: TRBJ2-3
clone_size: .
cdr3_nt: TGTGCCACCAGTGATTTGGGCGGGGGGGCGACAGATACGCAGTATTTT
cdr3_aa: CATSDLGGGATDTQYF

v_call: TRBV5-6
d_call: .
j_call: TRBJ1-2
clone_size: .
cdr3_nt: TGTGCCAGCAGCTCCCCTTCAGGGGATGGCTACACCTTC
cdr3_aa: CASSSPSGDGYTF

v_call: TRBV30
d_call: .
j_call: TRBJ1-2
clone_size: .
cdr3_nt: TGTGCCTGGAGTGTGGGTGTAGGCGGCTACACCTTC
cdr3_aa: CAWSVGVGGYTF

v_call: TRBV19
d_call: TRBD1
j_call: TRBJ1-5
clone_size: .
cdr3_nt: TGTGCCAGTAGTGTCGACAGGGGAGGCAATCAGCCCCAGCATTTT
cdr3_aa: CASSVDRGGNQPQHF

v_call: TRBV12-3/TRBV12-4
d_call: .
j_call: TRBJ1-3
clone_size: .
cdr3_nt: TGTGCCAGCAGGATCTCCGTAGGCACCATATATTTT
cdr3_aa: CASRISVGTIYF

v_call: TRBV6-5
d_call: TRBD1
j_call: TRBJ2-1
clone_size: .
cdr3_nt: TGTGCCAGCAGGCGAGAGGACAGGGTAGGCGATGAGCAGTTCTTC
cdr3_aa: CASRREDRVGDEQFF

v_call: TRBV21-1
d_call: .
j_call: TRBJ1-5
clone_size: many
cdr3_nt: TGTGCCAGCAGCAAAGGTCAGGGGGTTCATCAGCCCCAGCATTTT
cdr3_aa: CASSKGQGVHQPQHF

v_call: TRBV7-9
d_call: .
j_call: TRBJ1-4
clone_size: .
cdr3_nt: TGTGCCAGCAGCTTAGGAAGGGAAAAACTGTTTTTT
cdr3_aa: CASSLGREKLFF

v_call: TRBV27
d_call: TRBD1
j_call: TRBJ1-1
clone_size: .
cdr3_nt: TGTGCCAGCAGTCGACAGGGAGTGAACACTGAAGCTTTCTTT
cdr3_aa: CASSRQGVNTEAFF

v_call: TRBV27
d_call: .
j_call: TRBJ1-1
clone_size: once
cdr3_nt: TGTGCCAGCAGTTTGGGGGTCGGGCAGGGCGGCAGCAGTACTGAAGCTTTCTTT
cdr3_aa: CASSLGVGQGGSSTEAFF

v_call: TRBV5-5
d_call: .
j_call: TRBJ1-2
clone_size: .
cdr3_nt: TGTGCCAGCAGCCAGGCAGGGGTTTTGAACTATGGCTACACCTTC
cdr3_aa: CASSQAGVLNYGYTF

v_call: TRBV30
d_call: .
j_call: TRBJ1-2
clone_size: .
cdr3_nt: TGTGCCTGGAGTATCCAGACTAACTATGGCTACACCTTC
cdr3_aa: CAWSIQTNYGYTF

v_call: TRBV9
d_call: TRBD2
j_call: TRBJ2-5
clone_size: .
cdr3_nt: TGTGCCAGCAGCCCCCGTTCCCTAGCGGGGAAAGAGACCCAGTACTTC
cdr3_aa: CASSPRSLAGKETQYF

v_call: TRBV16
d_call: TRBD1
j_call: TRBJ1-1
clone_size: .
cdr3_nt: TGTGCCAGCAGCCAGACAGGGGACACTGAAGCTTTCTTT
cdr3_aa: CASSQTGDTEAFF

v_call: TRBV19
d_call: TRBD1
j_call: TRBJ1-2
clone_size: .
cdr3_nt: TGTGCCAGTAGTCATACGGGACAGGGCAGGGGCTACACCTTC
cdr3_aa: CASSHTGQGRGYTF

v_call: TRBV5-4
d_call: TRBD2
j_call: TRBJ2-5
clone_size: .
cdr3_nt: TGTGCCAGCAGCTTGGCGGATGTTGGGGGGGGTGTAGAGACCCAGTACTTC
cdr3_aa: CASSLADVGGGVETQYF

v_call: TRBV6-6
d_call: TRBD2
j_call: TRBJ2-1
clone_size: once
cdr3_nt: TGTGCCAGCAGTCCGGGACTAGCGCCGCGGGGGGGGACCTCCAATGAGCAGTTCTTC
cdr3_aa: CASSPGLAPRGGTSNEQFF

v_call: TRBV6-1
d_call: TRBD2
j_call: TRBJ2-7
clone_size: .
cdr3_nt: TGTGCCAGCAGTGAACGTAGCGGGAGTGGGTACGAGCAGTACTTC
cdr3_aa: CASSERSGSGYEQYF

v_call: TRBV6-5
d_call: .
j_call: TRBJ1-3
clone_size: once
cdr3_nt: TGTGCCAGCAGGATGGGGGTCTCTGGAAACACCATATATTTT
cdr3_aa: CASRMGVSGNTIYF

v_call: TRBV19
d_call: .
j_call: TRBJ1-6
clone_size: once
cdr3_nt: TGTGCCAGTAGTATTCGGTGGGGTAATTCACCCCTCCACTTT
cdr3_aa: CASSIRWGNSPLHF

v_call: TRBV6-1
d_call: .
j_call: TRBJ2-2
clone_size: .
cdr3_nt: TGTGCCAGCAGTGAATTCTCGGCCTCCGGGGAGCTGTTTTTT
cdr3_aa: CASSEFSASGELFF

v_call: TRBV6-5
d_call: .
j_call: TRBJ1-1
clone_size: .
cdr3_nt: TGTGCCAGCAGGAGGGACTGGAACACTGAAGCTTTCTTT
cdr3_aa: CASRRDWNTEAFF

v_call: TRBV14
d_call: TRBD1
j_call: TRBJ2-5
clone_size: .
cdr3_nt: TGTGCCAGCAGCCAAGACTCCGGGACAGGTGGATGGGTCTCATCGGAGACCCAGTACTTC
cdr3_aa: CASSQDSGTGGWVSSETQYF

v_call: TRBV10-3
d_call: .
j_call: TRBJ2-1
clone_size: .
cdr3_nt: TGTGCCTCCCTCGGGACCCCACTCTCCTACAATGAGCAGTTCTTC
cdr3_aa: CASLGTPLSYNEQFF

v_call: TRBV11-3
d_call: .
j_call: TRBJ2-5
clone_size: .
cdr3_nt: TGTGCCAGCAGCTTAAGAGAGACCCAGTACTTC
cdr3_aa: CASSLRETQYF

v_call: TRBV28
d_call: TRBD1
j_call: TRBJ1-5
clone_size: .
cdr3_nt: TGTGCCACCAGGACAGGGCCCTGGCAGCCCCAGCATTTT
cdr3_aa: CATRTGPWQPQHF

v_call: TRBV6-1
d_call: .
j_call: TRBJ2-1
clone_size: .
cdr3_nt: TGTGCCAGCAGTGAATTAGATGAGCAGTTCTTC
cdr3_aa: CASSELDEQFF

v_call: TRBV27
d_call: .
j_call: TRBJ1-1
clone_size: .
cdr3_nt: TGTGCCAGCAGTTCCCGTGGCGGCACTGAAGCTTTCTTT
cdr3_aa: CASSSRGGTEAFF

v_call: TRBV19
d_call: .
j_call: TRBJ1-4
clone_size: .
cdr3_nt: TGTGCCAGCCGCCAGGACAGTCTGGAAAAACTGTTTTTT
cdr3_aa: CASRQDSLEKLFF

v_call: TRBV6-1
d_call: .
j_call: TRBJ1-2
clone_size: .
cdr3_nt: TGTGCCAGCAGTGATAGGCACCGCGGCTATGGCTACACCTTC
cdr3_aa: CASSDRHRGYGYTF

v_call: TRBV6-1
d_call: .
j_call: TRBJ1-2
clone_size: .
cdr3_nt: TGTGCCAGCAGTGAAAGGAGCATCCTCTATGGCTACACCTTC
cdr3_aa: CASSERSILYGYTF

v_call: TRBV10-2
d_call: .
j_call: TRBJ1-4
clone_size: .
cdr3_nt: TGCGCCAGCTCGGGAGGGGCAACTAATGAAAAACTGTTTTTT
cdr3_aa: CASSGGATNEKLFF

v_call: TRBV7-3
d_call: .
j_call: TRBJ2-1
clone_size: .
cdr3_nt: TGTGCCAGCAGCTTATCTGAGTATAACAATGAGCAGTTCTTC
cdr3_aa: CASSLSEYNNEQFF

v_call: TRBV7-2
d_call: TRBD2
j_call: TRBJ2-5
clone_size: .
cdr3_nt: TGTGCCAGCAGCTTAGCTAGCGGGGGGGCCAACCAAGAGACCCAGTACTTC
cdr3_aa: CASSLASGGANQETQYF

v_call: TRBV6-6
d_call: .
j_call: TRBJ2-7
clone_size: .
cdr3_nt: TGTGCCAGCAGAGGTTCCTACGAGCAGTACTTC
cdr3_aa: CASRGSYEQYF

v_call: TRBV28
d_call: .
j_call: TRBJ2-1
clone_size: .
cdr3_nt: TGTGCCAGCAGTGCTGGACGGTCTCAGTACAATGAGCAGTTCTTC
cdr3_aa: CASSAGRSQYNEQFF

v_call: TRBV2
d_call: .
j_call: TRBJ1-4
clone_size: .
cdr3_nt: TGTGCCAGCAGAAACAGGCGCGGGGAAAAACTGTTTTTT
cdr3_aa: CASRNRRGEKLFF

v_call: TRBV27
d_call: .
j_call: TRBJ1-4
clone_size: few
cdr3_nt: TGTGCCAGCAGTTTATATTTCCGGAGTAATGAAAAACTGTTTTTT
cdr3_aa: CASSLYFRSNEKLFF

v_call: TRBV24-1
d_call: .
j_call: TRBJ2-1
clone_size: .
cdr3_nt: TGTGCCACCAGTGACGGAGACAGGTTGAGTGAGCAGTTCTTC
cdr3_aa: CATSDGDRLSEQFF

v_call: TRBV27
d_call: .
j_call: TRBJ2-5
clone_size: .
cdr3_nt: TGTGCCAGCAGTAAAGGGAAGACCCAGTACTTC
cdr3_aa: CASSKGKTQYF

v_call: TRBV5-4
d_call: TRBD2
j_call: TRBJ2-5
clone_size: .
cdr3_nt: TGTGCCAGCAGTAGGGGACTAGCGGGAGTAGGGGAGACCCAGTACTTC
cdr3_aa: CASSRGLAGVGETQYF